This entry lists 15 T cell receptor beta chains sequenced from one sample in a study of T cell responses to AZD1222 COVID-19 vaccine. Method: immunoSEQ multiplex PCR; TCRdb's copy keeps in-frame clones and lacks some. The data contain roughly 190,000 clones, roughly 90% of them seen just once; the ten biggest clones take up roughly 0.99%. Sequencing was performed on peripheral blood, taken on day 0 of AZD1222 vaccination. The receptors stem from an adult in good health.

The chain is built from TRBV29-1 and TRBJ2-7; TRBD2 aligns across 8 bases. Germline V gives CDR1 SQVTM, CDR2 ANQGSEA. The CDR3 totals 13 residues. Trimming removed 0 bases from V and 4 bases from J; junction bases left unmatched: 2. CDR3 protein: CSVEDPSGYEQYF. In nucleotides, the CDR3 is TGCAGCGTTGAAGATCCTAGCGGGTACGAGCAGTACTTC.

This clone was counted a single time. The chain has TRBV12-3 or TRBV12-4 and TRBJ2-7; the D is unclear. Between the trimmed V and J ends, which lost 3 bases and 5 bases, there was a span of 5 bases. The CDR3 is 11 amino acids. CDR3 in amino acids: CASSLKNEQYF. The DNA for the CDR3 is TGTGCCAGCAGTTTGAAAAACGAGCAGTACTTC.

CDR3 loop: CAIQSTDTQYF. The CDR3 coding sequence is TGTGCCATCCAGAGCACAGATACGCAGTATTTT. V and J are TRBV2 and TRBJ2-3; D uncertain. Germline values: CDR1 SNHLY, CDR2 FYNNEI. The CDR3 totals 11 residues. V was shortened by 10 bases and J by 0 bases, with 5 bases between the two germline ends.

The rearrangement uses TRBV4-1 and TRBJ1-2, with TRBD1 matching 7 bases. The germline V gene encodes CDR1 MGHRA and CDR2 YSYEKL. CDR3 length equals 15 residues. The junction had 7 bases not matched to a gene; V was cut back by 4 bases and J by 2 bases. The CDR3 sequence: CASSPRDSQNYGYTF. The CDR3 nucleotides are TGCGCCAGCAGCCCTAGGGACAGCCAGAACTATGGCTACACCTTC.

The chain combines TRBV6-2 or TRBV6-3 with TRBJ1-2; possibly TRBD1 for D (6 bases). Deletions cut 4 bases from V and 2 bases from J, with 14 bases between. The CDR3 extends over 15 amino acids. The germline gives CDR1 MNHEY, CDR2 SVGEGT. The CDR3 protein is CASSFQDSPNYGYTF. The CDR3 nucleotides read TGTGCCAGCAGTTTCCAGGACAGCCCCAACTATGGCTACACCTTC.

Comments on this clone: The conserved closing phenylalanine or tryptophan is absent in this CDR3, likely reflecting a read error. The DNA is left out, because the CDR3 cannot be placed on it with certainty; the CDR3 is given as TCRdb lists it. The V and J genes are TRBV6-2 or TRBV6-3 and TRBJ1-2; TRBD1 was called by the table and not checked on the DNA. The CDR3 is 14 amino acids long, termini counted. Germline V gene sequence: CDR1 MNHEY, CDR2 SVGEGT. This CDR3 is CASSQASGQGIPWV.

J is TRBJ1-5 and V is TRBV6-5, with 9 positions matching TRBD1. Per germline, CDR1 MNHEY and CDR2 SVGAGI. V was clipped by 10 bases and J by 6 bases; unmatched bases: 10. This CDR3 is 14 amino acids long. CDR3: CATSTGGAGQPQHF. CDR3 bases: TGTGCCACCTCCACAGGGGGCGCGGGTCAGCCCCAGCATTTT.

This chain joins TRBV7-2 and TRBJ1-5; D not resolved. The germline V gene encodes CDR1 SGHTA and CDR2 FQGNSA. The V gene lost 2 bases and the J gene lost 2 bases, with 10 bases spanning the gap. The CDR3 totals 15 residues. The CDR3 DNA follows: TGTGCCAGCAGCTTATCTCCGGGCGGCAATCAGCCCCAGCATTTT. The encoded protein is CASSLSPGGNQPQHF. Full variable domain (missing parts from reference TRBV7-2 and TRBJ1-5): GAGVSQSPSNKVTEKGKDVELRCDPISGHTALYWYRQSLGQGLEFLIYFQGNSAPDKSGLPSDRFSAERTGGSVSTLTIQRTQQEDSAVYLCASSLSPGGNQPQHFGDGTRLSIL.

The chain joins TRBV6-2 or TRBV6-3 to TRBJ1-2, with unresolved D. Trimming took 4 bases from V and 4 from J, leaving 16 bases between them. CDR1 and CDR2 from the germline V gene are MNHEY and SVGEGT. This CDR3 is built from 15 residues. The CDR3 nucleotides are TGTGCCAGCAGTTTATCCAGGCCCAACACCTATGGCTACACCTTC. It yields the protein CASSLSRPNTYGYTF.

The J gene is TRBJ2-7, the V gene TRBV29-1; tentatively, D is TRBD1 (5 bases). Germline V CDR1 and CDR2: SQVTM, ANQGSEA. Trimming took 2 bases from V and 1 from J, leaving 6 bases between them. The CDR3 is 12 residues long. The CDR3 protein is CSVEQGSYEQYF. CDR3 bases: TGCAGCGTTGAACAGGGATCCTACGAGCAGTACTTC.

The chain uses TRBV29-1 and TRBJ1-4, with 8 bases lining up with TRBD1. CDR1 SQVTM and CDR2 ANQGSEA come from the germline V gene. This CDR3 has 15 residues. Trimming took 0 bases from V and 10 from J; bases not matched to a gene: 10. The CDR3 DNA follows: TGCAGCGTTGAAGAGGAGGACAGGGCTTATGGAAAACTGTTTTTT. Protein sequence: CSVEEEDRAYGKLFF.

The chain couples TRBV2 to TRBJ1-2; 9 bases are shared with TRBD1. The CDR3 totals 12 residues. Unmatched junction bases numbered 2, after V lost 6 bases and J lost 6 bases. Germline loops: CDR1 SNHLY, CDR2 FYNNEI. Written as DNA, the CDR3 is TGTGCCAGCAGGGACAGGGGAGATGGCTACACCTTC. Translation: CASRDRGDGYTF.

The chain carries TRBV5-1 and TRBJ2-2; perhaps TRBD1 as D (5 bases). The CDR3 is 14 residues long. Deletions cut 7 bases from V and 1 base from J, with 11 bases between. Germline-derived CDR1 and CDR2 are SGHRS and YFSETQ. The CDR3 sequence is CASSGGQNTGELFF. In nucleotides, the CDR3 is TGCGCCAGCTCCGGCGGACAGAACACCGGGGAGCTGTTTTTT.

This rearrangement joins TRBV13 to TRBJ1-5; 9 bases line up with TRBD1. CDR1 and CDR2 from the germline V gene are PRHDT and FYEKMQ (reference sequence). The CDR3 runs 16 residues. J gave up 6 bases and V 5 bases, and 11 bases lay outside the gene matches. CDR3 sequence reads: CASSLTTGTGFQPQHF. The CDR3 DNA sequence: TGTGCCAGCAGCCTAACTACCGGGACAGGGTTTCAGCCCCAGCATTTT.

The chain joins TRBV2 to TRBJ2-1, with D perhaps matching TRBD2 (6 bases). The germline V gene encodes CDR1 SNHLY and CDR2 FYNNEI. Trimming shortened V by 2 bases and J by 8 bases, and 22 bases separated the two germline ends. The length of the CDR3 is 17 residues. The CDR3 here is CASSEIVGLLTGDEQFF. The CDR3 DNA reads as TGTGCCAGCAGTGAAATAGTGGGACTGCTGACCGGAGATGAGCAGTTCTTC. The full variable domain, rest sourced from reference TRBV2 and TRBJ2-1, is EPEVTQTPSHQVTQMGQEVILRCVPISNHLYFYWYRQILGQKVEFLVSFYNNEISEKSEIFDDQFSVERPDGSNFTLKIRSTKLEDSAMYFCASSEIVGLLTGDEQFFGPGTRLTVL.